This T cell receptor beta chain was captured in a study of vaccination effects on CD4 cells after COVID-19. Study findings and constraints: Cross-reactivity toward common cold coronaviruses was confined to only 1 of 255 vaccine-induced clones in healthy vaccinees.

Sequencing used immunoSEQ multiplex PCR; TCRdb keeps in-frame clones, though not all of them. The sample carries more than 35,000 clones, roughly 66% recorded once. In germline, CDR1 is DFQATT, CDR2 SNEGSKA (reference sequence). V was pared by 3 bases and J by 3 bases, with 12 bases of the junction left unmatched. This CDR3 region has 16 residues. Only a few counts were recorded for this clone. Antigen: not known. Using viral peptide pools, the ViraFEST assay grew out antigen-specific CD4+ T cells prior to sequencing. Isolation of CD4+ T cells took place after 10 days of culture. In the vaccine recipients, nucleocapsid antibodies were negative and there was no prior SARS-CoV-2 infection.

Sequenced here: CD4+ T cells from PBMCs cultured with HCoV-OC43 spike peptides, sampled before COVID-19 vaccination. Indicated subset: HCoV-OC43 spike overlapping peptide pool stimulation. This clonotype was sampled from a human donor who received a COVID-19 vaccine. The chain carries TRBV20-1 and TRBJ1-2; TRBD1 matches 8 bases. The CDR3 is CSASSAPGTGDYGYTF. In nucleotides, the CDR3 is TGCAGTGCTAGTTCCGCGCCCGGGACAGGCGACTATGGCTACACCTTC.